This is a list of T cell receptor beta chains from one sample in a study of shared clonotypes between healthy human individuals. Assay used: immunoSEQ multiplex PCR; TCRdb lists only in-frame clones, some missing. This sample has about 640,000 clones, with 72% found just once. Sequencing was performed on memory CD4+ T cells sorted from blood. The receptors originated from a woman aged 30 to 39 in good health. Both conserved end residues are part of each CDR3. A D gene is named only where the DNA matches it firmly. Expanded clones get a size class; other rows say once, few or many, or leave the size out.

cdr3_length	d_call	clone_size	v_call	j_call	cdr3_aa	cdr3_nt
15	.	many	TRBV19	TRBJ2-6	CASTAAHSGANVLTF	TGTGCCAGTACCGCCGCACACTCTGGGGCCAACGTCCTGACTTTC
14	TRBD1	.	TRBV10-3	TRBJ2-7	CAIRWDSGSYEQYF	TGTGCCATCCGGTGGGACAGTGGGTCCTACGAGCAGTACTTC
15	.	.	TRBV19	TRBJ2-2	CASSISGTKVGELFF	TGTGCCAGTAGTATAAGTGGGACGAAGGTCGGGGAGCTGTTTTTT
16	TRBD1	once	TRBV18	TRBJ1-4	CASSSGQPATNEKLFF	TGTGCCAGCTCATCGGGACAGCCCGCAACTAATGAAAAACTGTTTTTT
15	TRBD1	.	TRBV30	TRBJ2-7	CAVRIPGQIKNEQYF	TGTGCCGTACGAATTCCGGGACAGATCAAAAACGAGCAGTACTTC
14	.	.	TRBV5-1	TRBJ2-7	CASSLAGSTYEQYF	TGCGCCAGCAGCTTGGCCGGGTCTACATACGAGCAGTACTTC
16	.	once	TRBV4-1	TRBJ2-2	CASSQGIGPVTGELFF	TGCGCCAGCAGCCAGGGAATAGGGCCCGTCACCGGGGAGCTGTTTTTT
15	.	once	TRBV18	TRBJ2-2	CASSRSERRTGELFF	TGTGCCAGCTCACGCTCGGAGAGGCGCACCGGGGAGCTGTTTTTT
15	.	.	TRBV6-5	TRBJ1-2	CASSYSPGQNYGYTF	TGTGCCAGCAGTTACTCACCCGGGCAGAACTATGGCTACACCTTC
15	TRBD1	few	TRBV6-5	TRBJ2-2	CASSYTGQYTGELFF	TGTGCCAGCAGTTACACGGGACAGTACACCGGGGAGCTGTTTTTT
14	.	.	TRBV19	TRBJ1-1	CASSIGQGRTEAFF	TGTGCCAGTAGTATTGGTCAGGGAAGAACTGAAGCTTTCTTT
15	.	.	TRBV10-3	TRBJ1-3	CAISPGRRSGNTIYF	TGTGCCATCAGCCCGGGACGTCGCTCTGGAAACACCATATATTTT
15	.	.	TRBV9	TRBJ1-1	CASSVYRDMNTEAFF	TGTGCCAGCAGCGTATACAGGGACATGAACACTGAAGCTTTCTTT
17	.	.	TRBV11-1	TRBJ1-2	CASSHRAVGRANYGYTF	TGTGCCAGCAGCCACCGAGCGGTCGGGAGAGCTAACTATGGCTACACCTTC
15	TRBD2	.	TRBV27	TRBJ2-1	CASSHLAGTYNEQFF	TGTGCCAGCAGCCACCTAGCGGGGACCTACAATGAGCAGTTCTTC
11	TRBD2	.	TRBV20-1	TRBJ2-5	CSAPTREAQYF	TGCAGTGCCCCGACCCGGGAGGCCCAGTACTTC
18	TRBD2	.	TRBV10-1	TRBJ2-3	CASSEHGLAGVGTDTQYF	TGCGCCAGCAGTGAGCATGGACTAGCGGGAGTCGGAACAGATACGCAGTATTTT
18	TRBD1	.	TRBV5-1	TRBJ2-5	CASRAGTENRGHQETQYF	TGCGCCAGCAGGGCCGGGACTGAAAACAGGGGGCACCAAGAGACCCAGTACTTC
15	TRBD1	.	TRBV5-4	TRBJ1-2	CASSQKQGADYGYTF	TGTGCCAGCAGCCAGAAACAGGGGGCTGACTATGGCTACACCTTC
13	.	few	TRBV4-1	TRBJ2-7	CASSQDSRDTRDF	TGCGCCAGCAGCCAAGATTCGAGGGACACCAGGGACTTC
17	.	.	TRBV28	TRBJ1-5	CASSLWGRAAGNQPQHF	TGTGCCAGCAGTTTATGGGGTCGAGCGGCAGGCAATCAGCCCCAGCATTTT
14	TRBD1	.	TRBV27	TRBJ2-5	CASSSGQSQETQYF	TGTGCCAGCAGTTCGGGACAGAGCCAAGAGACCCAGTACTTC
13	.	.	TRBV25-1	TRBJ2-7	CASNHRKSYEQYF	TGTGCCAGCAACCACCGAAAAAGCTACGAGCAGTACTTC
17	.	once	TRBV29-1	TRBJ2-2	CSVLARQTILGTGELFF	TGCAGCGTTCTAGCGAGACAGACAATACTTGGCACCGGGGAGCTGTTTTTT
15	.	.	TRBV30	TRBJ1-1	CAWSVAGTLNTEAFF	TGTGCCTGGAGTGTAGCCGGGACGTTGAACACTGAAGCTTTCTTT
14	.	.	TRBV2	TRBJ2-7	CASRMAGVLSEQYF	TGTGCCAGCAGGATGGCAGGGGTATTAAGCGAGCAGTACTTC
13	TRBD1	.	TRBV2	TRBJ2-3	CARRQGITDTQYF	TGTGCCAGAAGACAGGGGATCACAGATACGCAGTATTTT
14	.	.	TRBV7-9	TRBJ2-2	CASSQQGGTGELFF	TGTGCCAGCAGCCAACAGGGCGGCACCGGGGAGCTGTTTTTT
15	TRBD1	few	TRBV7-2	TRBJ1-2	CASSPKTGTNYGYTF	TGTGCCAGCAGCCCCAAGACAGGGACTAACTATGGCTACACCTTC
19	TRBD2	few	TRBV5-1	TRBJ2-1	CASSLGGLAGQFSYNEQFF	TGCGCCAGCAGCTTGGGGGGACTAGCGGGCCAGTTCTCCTACAATGAGCAGTTCTTC
16	.	.	TRBV27	TRBJ2-7	CASSPQSTRSSYEQYF	TGTGCCAGCAGTCCACAATCTACACGGAGCTCCTACGAGCAGTACTTC
15	.	.	TRBV2	TRBJ2-1	CASSDRGLTYNEQFF	TGTGCCAGCAGTGATCGGGGGCTTACCTACAATGAGCAGTTCTTC
15	.	.	TRBV2	TRBJ2-1	CASSDGKNAWDEQFF	TGTGCCAGCAGTGATGGTAAGAATGCTTGGGATGAGCAGTTCTTC